The 5 T cell receptor beta chains given below trace back to one sample, sequenced in a study of PD-1 blockade in classical Hodgkin lymphoma (dated by TCRdb to between 2020 and 2021). Taken with the paper, the label for time point translates to: cycle 2 day 1 (C2D1) of nivolumab. Relapse after autologous stem cell transplantation had occurred in all trial patients, and cohorts A, B and C were distinguished by prior brentuximab vedotin exposure. To prepare the library, the immunoSEQ multiplex PCR assay was applied. This immuneACCESS table, as held by TCRdb, lists in-frame sequences with V and J called but not all clones. Of the missing ones, under half trace to an unresolved V gene in checked studies; the others have no known cause. Present in this sample are approximately 99,000 clones, nearly 90% of which were seen just once. Together, the top ten hold about 20% of the sample. The source material was peripheral blood mononuclear cells (PBMCs), sampled before the second cycle of nivolumab. Source of these receptors: a human donor with classical Hodgkin lymphoma.

This rearrangement joins TRBV9 to TRBJ2-1, with 10 positions matching TRBD2. The CDR3 covers 20 residues. Losses at the gene ends were 0 bases for V and 2 bases for J; bases not matched to a gene: 14. Germline V CDR1 and CDR2: SGDLS, YYNGEE. The CDR3 nucleotides read TGTGCCAGCAGCGTAGTACATCCCCCTGGAACTAGCGGGGCCTACAATGAGCAGTTCTTC. Its translation is CASSVVHPPGTSGAYNEQFF.

The chain uses TRBV2 and TRBJ2-7; D unresolved. Germline CDR1 SNHLY, CDR2 FYNNEI. Trimming left V 6 bases short and J 3 bases short, with 3 bases between. The CDR3 sequence is 10 residues long. In DNA form, the CDR3 reads TGTGCCAGCAGCGGCTACGAGCAGTACTTC. It is translated as CASSGYEQYF.

The chain has TRBV19 and TRBJ2-7; 15 positions agree with TRBD2. CDR1 and CDR2 from the germline V gene are LNHDA and SQIVND (reference sequence). The CDR3 is 18 amino acids. Losses at the gene ends were 3 bases for V and 0 bases for J; bases not matched to a gene: 6. The CDR3 DNA is TGTGCCAGTAGTATGGCGGGACTAGCGGGAGGCAGCTCCTACGAGCAGTACTTC. It specifies CASSMAGLAGGSSYEQYF.

The chain joins TRBV14 to TRBJ2-1; D uncertain. Per the germline V gene, CDR1 is SGHDN and CDR2 is FVKESK. Between the trimmed V and J ends, which lost 1 base and 7 bases, there was a span of 8 bases. CDR3 length: 13 amino acids. The CDR3 region is CASSQGAVNEQFF. CDR3 nucleotide sequence: TGTGCCAGCAGCCAAGGGGCCGTGAATGAGCAGTTCTTC. Full variable domain (remainder filled in from reference TRBV14 and TRBJ2-1): EAGVTQFPSHSVIEKGQTVTLRCDPISGHDNLYWYRRVMGKEIKFLLHFVKESKQDESGMPNNRFLAERTGGTYSTLKVQPAELEDSGVYFCASSQGAVNEQFFGPGTRLTVL.

This chain uses TRBV19 with TRBJ1-5; 8 positions match TRBD1. This CDR3 has 16 residues. With 5 bases clipped from V and 7 bases from J, the junction kept 13 bases outside the gene matches. Germline CDR1 is LNHDA and CDR2 is SQIVND (reference sequence). The CDR3 sequence is CASSVPGRDRLQPQHF. DNA of the CDR3: TGTGCCAGTAGTGTACCTGGAAGGGACAGGCTCCAGCCCCAGCATTTT.